The 8 T cell receptor beta chains listed next were all sequenced from one sample in a study of post-analysis software for immune sequencing data. Included in the TCR beta cDNA libraries were unique molecular identifiers. TCRdb re-called the PCR reads through MiXCR, storing one row per CDR3 protein. The sample yields hundreds of thousands of distinct CDR3 sequences, around 64% seen once. Their antigen targets remain unknown. General study points: The study found TRBV5-6, TRBV5-1 and TRBV20-1 among about five TRBV segments more frequent in patients than controls.

Sequencing input: blood. The receptors derive from a girl aged 2 to 10 with multiple sclerosis.

The V gene is TRBV24-1, the J gene TRBJ1-2, with D unresolved. Per germline, CDR1 KGHDR and CDR2 SFDVKD. Trimming removed 1 base from V and 2 bases from J, with 7 bases in between. The CDR3 extends over 14 amino acids. CDR3 nucleotide sequence: TGTGCCACCAGTGATTTTCCCCAGAACTATGGCTACACCTTC. This translates into CATSDFPQNYGYTF.

This clonotype appeared once. The chain employs TRBV5-6 and TRBJ2-1; a possible D gene is TRBD2 (5 bases). Per the germline V gene, CDR1 is SGHDT and CDR2 is YYEEEE. The CDR3 is made up of 16 amino acids. The V and J ends lost 1 base and 5 bases respectively, with 16 bases between them. The CDR3 sequence is CASSLINRWEHNEQFF. The CDR3 DNA reads TGTGCCAGCAGCTTGATAAACCGGTGGGAGCACAATGAGCAGTTCTTC.

The rearrangement uses TRBV10-3 and TRBJ1-1; a weak D match, TRBD1 (5 bases). CDR1 and CDR2 from the germline V gene are ENHRY and SYGVKD. This CDR3 contains 14 residues. Trimming stripped 3 bases from V and 2 bases from J, with 10 bases between. The CDR3 here is CAISDQGVNTEAFF. In nucleotides, the CDR3 is TGTGCCATCAGTGATCAAGGGGTTAACACTGAAGCTTTCTTT.

The chain carries TRBV5-6 and TRBJ2-1; D unresolved. CDR1 is SGHDT and CDR2 is YYEEEE in the germline V gene. V dropped 1 base and J dropped 5 bases, with 7 bases sitting between them. This CDR3 region has 13 residues. The CDR3 bases are TGTGCCAGCAGCTTGTTAGTCAACAATGAGCAGTTCTTC. As protein: CASSLLVNNEQFF.

The gene calls are TRBV11-2 and TRBJ1-2, with D perhaps matching TRBD1 (6 bases). There are 15 residues in the CDR3. Germline V lookup: CDR1 SGHAT, CDR2 FQNNGV. V shed 0 bases and J shed 8 bases, with 16 bases lying between them. Here the CDR3 DNA reads TGTGCCAGCAGCTTAGATCTAAAGGGGGGAAGGGGCTACACCTTC. Translating it yields CASSLDLKGGRGYTF.

The CDR3, as DNA: TGTGCCAGCAGCGAAGGACAGAGGGGAGAGACCCAGTACTTC. This codes for CASSEGQRGETQYF. V gene TRBV5-6 combines with J gene TRBJ2-5; D is possibly TRBD1 (6 bases). V was shortened by 4 bases and J by 4 bases, with 14 bases between the two germline ends. This CDR3 has 14 amino acids. The germline V gene encodes CDR1 SGHDT and CDR2 YYEEEE.

J is TRBJ2-2 and V is TRBV6-6; D unclear. This CDR3 spans 15 amino acids. Trimming shortened V by 4 bases and J by 5 bases, and 14 bases separated the two germline ends. Germline CDR1 is MNHNY and CDR2 is SVGAGI (reference sequence). In DNA form, the CDR3 reads TGTGCCAGCAGTTTAGACCCGAGTCCGACCGGGGAGCTGTTTTTT. Amino acid sequence: CASSLDPSPTGELFF.

This clonotype was observed a handful of times. The V gene is TRBV7-6, the J gene TRBJ1-2, with a possible D match to TRBD1 (6 bases). V gave up 4 bases and J gave up 6 bases, with 18 bases separating them. The CDR3 consists of 15 residues. CDR1 is SGHVS and CDR2 is FNYEAQ in the germline V gene. CDR3 in DNA: TGTGCCAGCAGCTCAGAGGAGGGGGGATCTCATGGCTACACCTTC. Protein product: CASSSEEGGSHGYTF.